A single sample is the source of the 9 T cell receptor beta chains below, sequenced in a study of control samples from healthy donors and cancer patients. Assay used: immunoSEQ multiplex PCR; TCRdb lists only in-frame clones, some missing. Of roughly 80,000 clones listed, just under 90% were seen once; the top ten hold roughly 6%. Material: blood. All receptors come from a man aged 50-59 years in good health.

The V gene is TRBV30, the J gene TRBJ1-3, with 9 bases matching TRBD1. With V trimmed by 0 bases and J by 3 bases, 9 bases remained unmatched. Germline CDR1 GTSNPN, CDR2 SVGIG (reference sequence). This CDR3 has 17 amino acids. CDR3 nucleotide sequence: TGTGCCTGGAGTGTAAGCCCGGGACAGGGATTTGGAAACACCATATATTTT. Residues: CAWSVSPGQGFGNTIYF.

The chain carries TRBV6-5 and TRBJ1-1, with D possibly TRBD1 on 6 matching bases. In germline, CDR1 is MNHEY, CDR2 SVGAGI. The CDR3 has 12 residues. The V end was cut by 10 bases, the J end by 6 bases, with 15 bases between. CDR3 sequence reads: CATKGVSAEAFF. The CDR3 coding sequence is TGTGCCACAAAGGGGGTGTCGGCTGAAGCTTTCTTT.

The chain has TRBV10-3 and TRBJ1-2; D remains unclear. Trimming left V 6 bases short and J 3 bases short, with 8 bases between. Per the germline V gene, CDR1 is ENHRY and CDR2 is SYGVKD. This CDR3 is built from 12 residues. CDR3: CAISSSYYGYTF. The DNA of the CDR3 is TGTGCCATCAGCTCCAGTTACTATGGCTACACCTTC.

This chain connects TRBV27 to TRBJ2-1, with 8 bases identical to TRBD1. Germline CDR1 MNHEY, CDR2 SMNVEV (reference sequence). With V trimmed by 3 bases and J by 9 bases, 10 bases remained unmatched. This CDR3 comprises 15 residues. This CDR3 is CASSFEWTGRFEQFF. CDR3 coding DNA: TGTGCCAGCAGTTTTGAGTGGACAGGGAGGTTTGAGCAGTTCTTC.

The chain joins TRBV3-1 (or the pseudogene TRBV3-2) to TRBJ1-2; D not certain. CDR1 and CDR2 from the germline V gene are LGHDT and YNNKEL (reference sequence). The CDR3 has 14 residues. V was clipped by 1 base and J by 8 bases, with 14 bases between them. CDR3 amino acids: CASSQAAVLRGYTF. The CDR3 DNA sequence: TGTGCCAGCAGCCAAGCGGCAGTACTACGGGGCTACACCTTC.

The chain recombines TRBV6-1 with TRBJ2-1; TRBD1 or TRBD2 may be the D gene (5 bases each). V was shortened by 1 base and J by 2 bases, with 18 bases between the two germline ends. This CDR3 spans 18 amino acids. The germline V gene encodes CDR1 MNHNS and CDR2 SASEGT. The DNA for the CDR3 is TGTGCCAGCAGTGAAGGAGGGGCGGGCAGAGGAACCTACAATGAGCAGTTCTTC. This encodes CASSEGGAGRGTYNEQFF.

CDR3 sequence (DNA): TGTGCCAGCAGCGAAGGTAACAGGGACCCTGGAAACACCATATATTTT. Translated, it gives CASSEGNRDPGNTIYF. This sequence joins TRBV9 and TRBJ1-3, with a weak D call TRBD1 (6 bases). Trimming took 3 bases from V and 2 from J, leaving 15 bases between them. The germline V gene encodes CDR1 SGDLS and CDR2 YYNGEE. CDR3 length: 16 residues.

The genes are TRBV14 and TRBJ1-2; 11 bases match TRBD1. CDR1 is SGHDN and CDR2 is FVKESK in the germline V gene. This CDR3 is built from 14 residues. Germline trimming cut 4 bases from V and 10 bases from J; bases unmatched to any gene: 8. The DNA for the CDR3 is TGTGCCAGCAGCCCTGTTGGACAGGGGGCTGTCTACACCTTC. This translates into CASSPVGQGAVYTF.

In the case of this clone: One junction end does not reproduce the germline sequence, and a read error may be involved. The chain couples TRBV11-2 to TRBJ1-1; D ambiguous. Germline assignment: CDR1 SGHAT and CDR2 FQNNGV. This CDR3 spans 15 amino acids. CDR3 bases: TGTGCCAGCAGCTTAGCAGCGGTGTTAAACACTGAAGCTCTCTTT. The encoded protein is CASSLAAVLNTEALF.